This T cell receptor beta chain appears in the sequencing data of a study of OX40 agonist ivuxolimab in advanced cancers. Across the study: With ivuxolimab, an agonistic anti-OX40 (CD134) antibody, patients were treated. Study results and caveats: Compared with CD4+, CD8+ T cells on average had more expanded clones.

Concerning this clone: Its matching antigen is unknown. Relative to the germline gene, one junction end is altered; a read error may explain this.

CDR3 length equals 14 residues. CDR1 and CDR2 from the germline V gene are SSHAT and FNYEAQ (reference sequence). Profiled with immunoSEQ multiplex PCR; TCRdb holds only in-frame clones, not every one. The data hold about 60,000 clones, with about four fifths observed a single time. This sample comprised CD4+ or CD8+ T cells sorted from blood, obtained in a trial of the OX40 agonist ivuxolimab. This sequence joins TRBV7-7 and TRBJ2-1; D not certain. This sequence originates from an adult with an advanced solid tumor such as melanoma, head and neck, liver or kidney cancer. The CDR3: CASSLGAGNNEQFF. For the CDR3, the DNA is TGTGCTAGCAGCTTAGGAGCAGGAAACAATGAGCAGTTCTTC. The full variable domain, its missing parts supplied by reference TRBV7-7 and TRBJ2-1, is GAGVSQSPRYKVTKRGQDVTLRCDPISSHATLYWYQQALGQGPEFLTYFNYEAQPDKSGLPSDRFSAERPEGSISTLTIQRTEQRDSAMYRCASSLGAGNNEQFFGPGTRLTVL.